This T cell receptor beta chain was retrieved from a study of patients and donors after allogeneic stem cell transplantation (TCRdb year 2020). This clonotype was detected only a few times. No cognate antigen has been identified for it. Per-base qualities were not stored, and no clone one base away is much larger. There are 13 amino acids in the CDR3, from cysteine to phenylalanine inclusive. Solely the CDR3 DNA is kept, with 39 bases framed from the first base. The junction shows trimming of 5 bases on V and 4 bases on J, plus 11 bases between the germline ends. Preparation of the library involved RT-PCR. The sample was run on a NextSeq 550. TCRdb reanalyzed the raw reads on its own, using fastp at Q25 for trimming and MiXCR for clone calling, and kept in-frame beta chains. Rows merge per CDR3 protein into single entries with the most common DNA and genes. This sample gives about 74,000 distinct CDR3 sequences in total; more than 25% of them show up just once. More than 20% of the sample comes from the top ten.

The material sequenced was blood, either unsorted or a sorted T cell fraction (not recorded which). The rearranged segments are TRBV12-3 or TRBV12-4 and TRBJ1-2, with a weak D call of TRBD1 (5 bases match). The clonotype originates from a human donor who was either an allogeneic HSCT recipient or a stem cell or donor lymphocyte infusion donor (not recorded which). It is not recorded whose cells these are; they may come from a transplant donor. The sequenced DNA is TGTGCCAGCAGTCTTACAGGCCGCTATGGCTACACCTTC. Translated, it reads CASSLTGRYGYTF.